This TCR beta chain was sequenced during a study of cytomegalovirus exposure and HLA in healthy donors. Trimming took 4 bases from V and 2 from J, leaving 3 bases between them. The germline CDR1 and CDR2 sequences are MGHRA and YSYEKL. The CDR3 spans 12 residues. This clone occurred once. The same CDR3 also results from other DNA sequences found in this sample. The PCR made use of 60 Vbeta and 13 Jbeta primers. TCRdb's copy holds only in-frame clones and misses some; the assay was immunoSEQ multiplex PCR. The data show more than 65,000 clones, approximately 80% seen once. The TCR comes from a man in his forties in good health and CMV-seronegative. Sequenced material: PBMCs. J is TRBJ1-5 and V is TRBV4-1; no clear D. In DNA, the CDR3 is TGCGCCAGCAGCCGCGGCAATCAGCCCCAGCATTTT. Protein: CASSRGNQPQHF.